This T cell receptor beta chain was recorded in a study of cytomegalovirus exposure and HLA in healthy donors. Between the trimmed V and J ends, which lost 3 bases and 4 bases, there was a span of 10 bases. Germline CDR1 MDHEN, CDR2 SYDVKM. The CDR3 is 14 amino acids. PCR was performed using 60 Vbeta and 13 Jbeta primers. Sequencing was performed with immunoSEQ multiplex PCR; in TCRdb, only in-frame clones are kept and a portion is missing. In the table there are roughly 170,000 clones, approximately 81% of which are singletons. The sample was PBMCs. This chain links TRBV28 with TRBJ1-5; tentative D call: TRBD1 (5 bases). The sequence was collected from a man younger than 45 in good health and CMV-seronegative. The CDR3 is CASSFYDRNQPQHF. The DNA of the CDR3 is TGTGCCAGCAGTTTCTACGACAGAAATCAGCCCCAGCATTTT.